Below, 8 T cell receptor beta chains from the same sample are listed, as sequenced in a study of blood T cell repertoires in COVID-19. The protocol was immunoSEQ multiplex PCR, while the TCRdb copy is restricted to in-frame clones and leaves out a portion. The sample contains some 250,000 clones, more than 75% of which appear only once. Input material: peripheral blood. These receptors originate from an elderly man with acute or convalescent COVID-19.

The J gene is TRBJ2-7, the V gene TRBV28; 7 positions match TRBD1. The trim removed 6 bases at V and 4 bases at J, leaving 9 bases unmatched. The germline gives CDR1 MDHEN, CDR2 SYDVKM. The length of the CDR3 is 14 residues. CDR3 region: CASRSGQVPYEQYF. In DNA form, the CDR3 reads TGTGCCAGCAGATCCGGACAGGTCCCATACGAGCAGTACTTC.

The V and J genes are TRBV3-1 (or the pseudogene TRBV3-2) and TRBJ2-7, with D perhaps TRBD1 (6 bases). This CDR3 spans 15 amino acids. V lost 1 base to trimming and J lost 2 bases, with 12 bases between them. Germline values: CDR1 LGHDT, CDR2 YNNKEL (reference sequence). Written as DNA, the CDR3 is TGTGCCAGCAGCCAAGGAAACAGGGCACCCTACGAGCAGTACTTC. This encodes CASSQGNRAPYEQYF.

CDR3: CASRGGLNTEAFF. In DNA, the CDR3 is TGTGCCAGCAGGGGGGGGCTTAACACTGAAGCTTTCTTT. The V and J genes are TRBV6-5 and TRBJ1-1, with D perhaps TRBD1 (6 bases). Looked up from germline, CDR1 is MNHEY and CDR2 is SVGAGI. The CDR3 is made up of 13 amino acids. Trimming shortened V by 6 bases and J by 2 bases, and 10 bases separated the two germline ends.

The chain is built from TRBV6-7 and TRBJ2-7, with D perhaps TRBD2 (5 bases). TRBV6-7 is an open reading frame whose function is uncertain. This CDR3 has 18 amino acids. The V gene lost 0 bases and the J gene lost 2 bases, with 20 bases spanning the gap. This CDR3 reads CASSYSWAFGEITYEQYF. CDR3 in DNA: TGTGCCAGCAGTTACTCTTGGGCTTTTGGGGAGATTACCTACGAGCAGTACTTC.

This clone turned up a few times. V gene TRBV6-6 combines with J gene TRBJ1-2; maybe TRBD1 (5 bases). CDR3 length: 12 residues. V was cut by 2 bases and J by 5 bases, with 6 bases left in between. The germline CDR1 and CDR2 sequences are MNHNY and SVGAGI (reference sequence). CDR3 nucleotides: TGTGCCAGCAGTTACGACAGATATGGCTACACCTTC. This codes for CASSYDRYGYTF.

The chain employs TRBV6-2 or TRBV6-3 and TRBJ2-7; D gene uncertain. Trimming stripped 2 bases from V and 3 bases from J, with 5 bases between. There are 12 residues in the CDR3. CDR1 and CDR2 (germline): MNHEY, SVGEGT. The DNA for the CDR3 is TGTGCCAGCAGTTACCCGGGCTACGAGCAGTACTTC. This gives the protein CASSYPGYEQYF.

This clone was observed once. The CDR3 nucleotides are TGTGCCAGCAGCTCTCTAGGGACAGGGGCCTACGAGCAGTACTTC. Protein: CASSSLGTGAYEQYF. This sequence joins TRBV14 and TRBJ2-7; 10 positions agree with TRBD1. Germline CDR1 SGHDN, CDR2 FVKESK. V was pared by 5 bases and J by 2 bases, with 6 bases of the junction left unmatched. CDR3 length: 15 residues.

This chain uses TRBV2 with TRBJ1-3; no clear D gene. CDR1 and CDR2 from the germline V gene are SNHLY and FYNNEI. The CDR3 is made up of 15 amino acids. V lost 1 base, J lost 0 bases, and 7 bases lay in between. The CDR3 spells CASSEGTRSGNTIYF. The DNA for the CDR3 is TGTGCCAGCAGTGAAGGTACACGCTCTGGAAACACCATATATTTT.